A selection of T cell receptor beta chains follows, all from one sample in a study of T cells in Graves' hyperthyroidism and ophthalmopathy. TCRdb reprocessed the multiplex PCR reads with MiXCR, giving one entry per CDR3 protein. The data contain 250,000 to 300,000 distinct CDR3 sequences, about 14% of them singletons. Sample: blood. The receptor source for this set is a woman in her twenties or thirties with Graves' hyperthyroidism that later progressed to Graves' ophthalmopathy. Each CDR3 is given with its conserved first and last residue. The D gene is left open where the match is weak. Only some rows state a clone size, as once, few, many or a class for expanded clones.

TRBD2	-	TRBJ2-3	TRBV20-1	CSARDRLAGRRGGTQYF	TGCAGTGCTAGAGATCGACTAGCGGGACGCCGGGGGGGTACGCAGTATTTT
TRBD2	many	TRBJ2-1	TRBV7-9	CASSSLAGGGNNEQFF	TGTGCCAGCAGCTCCTTAGCGGGAGGAGGTAACAATGAGCAGTTCTTC
TRBD2	-	TRBJ2-2	TRBV6-1	CASSGDYHTGELFF	TGTGCCAGCAGCGGGGACTACCACACCGGGGAGCTGTTTTTT
-	many	TRBJ1-1	TRBV10-3	CAIRQDTEAFF	TGTGCCATCAGACAGGACACTGAAGCTTTCTTT
-	many	TRBJ2-5	TRBV28	CASSLPVGRQETQYF	TGTGCCAGCAGTTTACCGGTGGGACGTCAAGAGACCCAGTACTTC
-	many	TRBJ1-2	TRBV6-6	CASSYQYGYTF	TGTGCCAGCAGTTACCAGTATGGCTACACCTTC
TRBD1	few	TRBJ1-2	TRBV15	CATSEGTGRGNLAGYTF	TGTGCCACCAGCGAGGGGACAGGACGGGGTAATTTGGCTGGCTACACCTTC
TRBD1	many	TRBJ2-1	TRBV7-8	CASTNSRDRGPNEQFF	TGTGCCAGCACCAATTCCCGGGACAGGGGGCCTAATGAGCAGTTCTTC
-	many	TRBJ2-3	TRBV27	CASSPRWGADTQYF	TGTGCCAGCAGCCCCAGGTGGGGGGCAGATACGCAGTATTTT
-	many	TRBJ2-2	TRBV29-1	CSVESPFSGGELFF	TGCAGCGTTGAATCCCCCTTTAGCGGCGGGGAGCTGTTTTTT
-	few	TRBJ2-7	TRBV29-1	CSVEVISGQTYEQYF	TGCAGCGTTGAAGTCATTTCGGGACAAACCTACGAGCAGTACTTC
TRBD1	many	TRBJ1-2	TRBV30	CAWSRGQGAFYGYTF	TGTGCCTGGAGTCGTGGACAGGGGGCCTTCTATGGCTACACCTTC
-	many	TRBJ1-1	TRBV12-3/TRBV12-4	CASDVQGGTEAFF	TGTGCCAGCGACGTACAGGGTGGCACTGAAGCTTTCTTT
TRBD2	many	TRBJ2-5	TRBV7-2	CASESPGGPETQYF	TGTGCCAGCGAGTCCCCGGGAGGGCCAGAGACCCAGTACTTC
TRBD2	many	TRBJ2-5	TRBV7-7	CASSLTRGVGETQYF	TGTGCTAGCAGCTTAACGCGGGGGGTTGGAGAGACCCAGTACTTC
-	many	TRBJ1-1	TRBV19	CASSIDSQLNTEAFF	TGTGCCAGTAGTATAGATTCACAGCTGAACACTGAAGCTTTCTTT
TRBD2	many	TRBJ2-5	TRBV27	CASSLSRLAGYQETQYF	TGTGCCAGCAGTTTATCGCGTCTAGCGGGGTACCAAGAGACCCAGTACTTC
TRBD2	few	TRBJ2-2	TRBV9	CASSANPSGRALGTGELFF	TGTGCCAGCAGCGCCAACCCTAGCGGGAGGGCCTTAGGAACCGGGGAGCTGTTTTTT
-	many	TRBJ1-2	TRBV28	CATTSNYGYTF	TGTGCCACAACCTCTAACTATGGCTACACCTTC